The 25 T cell receptor beta chains below come from one sample, sequenced in a study of blood T cells in healthy people across ages (dated by TCRdb to between 2015 and 2016). Library method: 5' RACE. Sequencing relied on an Illumina HiSeq 2500. A second about 7 to 12 cycle PCR used a sample-barcoded 5' primer and a J-beta primer mix. The public reads were run again by TCRdb, first through fastp at Q25 and then through MiXCR, and only productive beta chains were kept. One record per CDR3 amino acid sequence lists the most common genes and DNA. The sample has about 570,000 distinct CDR3 sequences on record, about 27% of them singletons. The ten largest account for approximately 3.6% of the sample. The same sample was also studied in work on T cells of mothers and their children.

What was sequenced was blood. The source is a boy aged 2 to 10 in good health.

This clonotype was counted between two and nine times. The J gene is TRBJ2-3, the V gene TRBV20-1; TRBD1 matches at 7 bases. This CDR3 comprises 17 residues. The V gene end was trimmed by 0 bases and the J gene end by 1 base; junction bases not matched to a gene: 10. From germline, CDR1 is DFQATT and CDR2 SNEGSKA (reference sequence). The CDR3, as DNA: TGCAGTGCTAGAGATTGGACAGGCCTAGTGGGCACAGATACGCAGTATTTT. Translating it yields CSARDWTGLVGTDTQYF.

This chain links TRBV5-1 with TRBJ2-5; D not certain. The length of the CDR3 is 14 residues. Germline lookup yields CDR1 SGHRS and CDR2 YFSETQ. With 1 base removed from V and 3 bases from J, the gap between germline ends came to 10 bases. The CDR3 region is CASSLYSREETQYF. The CDR3 DNA follows: TGCGCCAGCAGCTTGTATTCGCGCGAAGAGACCCAGTACTTC. Full variable domain (missing parts from reference TRBV5-1 and TRBJ2-5): KAGVTQTPRYLIKTRGQQVTLSCSPISGHRSVSWYQQTPGQGLQFLFEYFSETQRNKGNFPGRFSGRQFSNSRSEMNVSTLELGDSALYLCASSLYSREETQYFGPGTRLLVL.

This clonotype showed up just a few times. The CDR3 here is CAWSGGGYTF. In DNA, the CDR3 is TGTGCCTGGAGTGGGGGTGGCTACACCTTC. The chain recombines TRBV30 with TRBJ1-2, with D unresolved. The V and J ends lost 1 base and 7 bases respectively, with 4 bases between them. Germline CDR1 GTSNPN, CDR2 SVGIG (reference sequence). The CDR3 is 10 amino acids.

Here the CDR3 reads CASSLFRQGAGEQFF. CDR3 coding DNA: TGTGCCAGCAGCTTATTTCGACAGGGGGCGGGTGAGCAGTTCTTC. The chain is built from TRBV7-6 and TRBJ2-1; 10 bases match TRBD1. Germline assignment: CDR1 SGHVS and CDR2 FNYEAQ. The CDR3 length is 15 residues. Losses at the gene ends were 2 bases for V and 9 bases for J; bases not matched to a gene: 7.

This clonotype was picked up many times. The chain couples TRBV6-6 to TRBJ2-5; TRBD1 agrees at 9 bases. J gave up 0 bases and V 7 bases, and 21 bases lay outside the gene matches. This CDR3 is 20 amino acids long. CDR1 and CDR2 (germline): MNHNY, SVGAGI (reference sequence). DNA for the CDR3: TGTGCCAGCATCGGATGGACAGGGGTCCCAAAAGGGGAGTACCAAGAGACCCAGTACTTC. It specifies CASIGWTGVPKGEYQETQYF.

This clonotype was detected a few times. The chain is built from TRBV7-9 and TRBJ2-1, with D perhaps given as TRBD1 or TRBD2 (6 bases each). CDR3 length: 17 amino acids. Germline CDR1 is SEHNR and CDR2 is FQNEAQ (reference sequence). Trimming stripped 6 bases from V and 0 bases from J, with 18 bases between. CDR3 sequence (DNA): TGTGCCAGCAGATCTTTCGGAGGGGGGAGCTCCTACAATGAGCAGTTCTTC. It specifies CASRSFGGGSSYNEQFF.

The rearrangement links TRBV11-2 to TRBJ2-5; possible D gene TRBD2, 5 bases. Gene TRBJ2-7 matches the end of the DNA better, so the J call may be wrong. From germline, CDR1 is SGHAT and CDR2 FQNNGV. The CDR3 length is 14 residues. CDR3 in DNA: TGTGCCAGCAGCTTAGGGCCCGTCGGGAACGAGCAGTACTTC. It encodes CASSLGPVGNEQYF.

The chain recombines TRBV4-1 with TRBJ1-2; D unresolved. V lost 3 bases to trimming and J lost 1 base, with 9 bases between them. CDR3 length: 14 residues. Germline V CDR1 and CDR2: MGHRA, YSYEKL. The CDR3 is CASSQARGNYGYTF. Here the CDR3 DNA reads TGCGCCAGCAGCCAGGCCCGGGGTAACTATGGCTACACCTTC.

The chain joins TRBV5-1 to TRBJ2-6; D gene unclear. CDR1 is SGHRS, CDR2 YFSETQ, per germline. This CDR3 is built from 15 residues. V dropped 4 bases and J dropped 4 bases, with 12 bases sitting between them. The CDR3 loop is CASSATSAGANVLTF. DNA for the CDR3: TGCGCCAGCAGCGCCACCTCGGCCGGGGCCAACGTCCTGACTTTC.

This clonotype was detected a few times. The V and J genes are TRBV29-1 and TRBJ2-1; 12 bases are shared with TRBD2. V shed 6 bases and J 7 bases; nucleotides not matched to a gene: 7. This CDR3 region has 14 residues. In germline, CDR1 is SQVTM, CDR2 ANQGSEA. In nucleotides, the CDR3 is TGCAGCGTGCTAGCGGGAGGGCAGGTTAATGAGCAGTTCTTC. Amino acids: CSVLAGGQVNEQFF.

This chain uses TRBV18 with TRBJ1-5; D is unresolved. Trimming left V 6 bases short and J 5 bases short, with 11 bases between. This CDR3 contains 13 residues. Germline V gene sequence: CDR1 KGHSH, CDR2 LQKENI. The CDR3 is CASSGSGDQPQHF. In nucleotides, the CDR3 is TGTGCCAGCTCCGGGTCAGGAGATCAGCCCCAGCATTTT.

This clonotype was picked up many times. The V gene is TRBV29-1, the J gene TRBJ2-5, with TRBD1 matching over 10 bases. CDR1 is SQVTM and CDR2 is ANQGSEA in the germline V gene. V shed 7 bases and J 5 bases; nucleotides not matched to a gene: 4. The CDR3 runs 12 residues. The CDR3 here is CSAGTGDETQYF. The CDR3 nucleotides read TGCAGCGCCGGGACAGGGGATGAGACCCAGTACTTC. Based on the CDR3 plus reference TRBV29-1 and TRBJ2-5, the full variable domain is SAVISQKPSRDICQRGTSLTIQCQVDSQVTMMFWYRQQPGQSLTLIATANQGSEATYESGFVIDKFPISRPNLTFSTLTVSNMSPEDSSIYLCSAGTGDETQYFGPGTRLLVL.

This clonotype was observed a few times. The chain is built from TRBV4-2 and TRBJ2-5, with D tentatively TRBD1 (5 bases). Judging by the DNA end, TRBJ2-7 fits better; the J call may be wrong. In germline, CDR1 is LGHNA, CDR2 YNFKEQ. The CDR3 length is 16 residues. CDR3 nucleotides: TGTGCCAGCAGCCAGGATCGGAGACAGTTGTACTACGAGCAGTACTTC. Amino acids: CASSQDRRQLYYEQYF.

This chain joins TRBV10-3 and TRBJ1-4; D unclear. Germline V gene lookup returns CDR1 ENHRY and CDR2 SYGVKD. V lost 10 bases to trimming and J lost 6 bases, with 15 bases between them. The CDR3 sequence is 13 residues long. The chain's CDR3 is CATKADVDEKLFF. The CDR3 nucleotides are TGTGCCACGAAAGCGGACGTTGATGAAAAACTGTTTTTT.

The rearrangement joins TRBV29-1 to TRBJ2-1, with 8 bases aligning to TRBD2. After removal of 4 bases from V and 3 bases from J, the junction contained 11 bases not matched to a gene. The CDR3 runs to 16 residues. Germline V gene sequence: CDR1 SQVTM, CDR2 ANQGSEA. CDR3 bases: TGCAGCGTTGTCCCCCAAGCGGGAGTATTCTACAATGAGCAGTTCTTC. This gives the protein CSVVPQAGVFYNEQFF.

This chain joins TRBV12-3 or TRBV12-4 and TRBJ1-1, with D hard to call. V shed 0 bases and J shed 4 bases, with 9 bases lying between them. The CDR3 has 14 amino acids. The DNA for the CDR3 is TGTGCCAGCAGTTTAGCAGGGTATGGCACTGAAGCTTTCTTT. This encodes CASSLAGYGTEAFF.

This clonotype has at least ten counts. The V and J genes are TRBV6-6 and TRBJ1-1, with TRBD1 matching 8 bases. The CDR3 extends over 13 amino acids. J gave up 1 base and V 11 bases, and 6 bases lay outside the gene matches. Germline CDR1 reads MNHNY; CDR2 reads SVGAGI (reference sequence). The CDR3 nucleotides are TGTGCCCTTTCAGGGGGCCGGAACACTGAAGCTTTCTTT. Its translation: CALSGGRNTEAFF.

The sample holds a few counts of this clonotype. This chain links TRBV11-1 with TRBJ1-1; D remains ambiguous. Germline CDR1 SGHAT, CDR2 FQDESV (reference sequence). Trimming left V 5 bases short and J 6 bases short, with 13 bases between. The CDR3 has 13 amino acids. Here the CDR3 reads CASSPFRRSEAFF. DNA of the CDR3: TGTGCCAGCAGCCCCTTTCGGAGGTCTGAAGCTTTCTTT.

The chain combines TRBV20-1 with TRBJ2-5; 9 nucleotides line up with TRBD2. CDR1 is DFQATT and CDR2 is SNEGSKA in the germline V gene (reference sequence). V was clipped by 6 bases and J by 7 bases; unmatched bases: 12. This CDR3 is built from 14 residues. The CDR3 sequence: CSASLAGPSGTQYF. CDR3 bases: TGCAGTGCGTCGCTAGCGGGGCCGTCAGGGACCCAGTACTTC.

This rearrangement joins TRBV12-3 or TRBV12-4 to TRBJ2-3; TRBD2 is a possible D gene (7 bases). This CDR3 spans 13 amino acids. Trimming took 6 bases from V and 3 from J, leaving 10 bases between them. CDR3 in amino acids: CASRRGGTDTQYF. CDR3 nucleotides: TGTGCCAGCAGGAGGGGGGGTACAGATACGCAGTATTTT.

This clonotype was found a few times. CDR3 bases: TGTGCCAGCAGTTTTTACAGGAGCAACACTGAAGCTTTCTTT. As protein: CASSFYRSNTEAFF. The chain has TRBV12-3 or TRBV12-4 and TRBJ1-1; D perhaps matches TRBD1 (5 bases). The CDR3 is made up of 14 amino acids. V was cut by 3 bases and J by 2 bases, with 10 bases left in between.

This chain connects TRBV7-4 to TRBJ1-5; tentative D call: TRBD1 (6 bases). CDR1 SGHVT and CDR2 SQSDAQ come from the germline V gene. The V and J ends lost 1 base and 3 bases respectively, with 28 bases between them. The CDR3 runs to 21 residues. CDR3 DNA: TGTGCCAGCAGCTTAGTTCCACATGGATGGACAGCCCATAACCTCAATCAGCCCCAGCATTTT. This encodes CASSLVPHGWTAHNLNQPQHF.

Of note for this clonotype: Without the conserved terminal phenylalanine or tryptophan, this CDR3 likely stems from a read error. The V gene is TRBV25-1, the J gene TRBJ2-7, with 9 bases that match TRBD2. Germline CDR1 MGHDK, CDR2 SYGVNS. The length of the CDR3 is 15 residues. V shed 1 base, J shed 5 bases, and the junction held 6 bases outside the gene matches. CDR3 bases: TGTGCCAGCAGTGAATCCCTAGCGGGAAAGAACGAGCAGTACCTC. This translates into CASSESLAGKNEQYL.

This clonotype was found a few times. The chain is built from TRBV29-1 and TRBJ2-4; 7 positions agree with TRBD1. J lost 2 bases, V lost 7 bases, and 5 bases had no gene match. The CDR3 loop spans 13 amino acids. The germline CDR1 and CDR2 sequences are SQVTM and ANQGSEA. Here the CDR3 reads CSAKQGSKNIQYF. CDR3 coding DNA: TGCAGCGCCAAACAGGGGTCCAAAAACATTCAGTACTTC. Supplemented by reference TRBV29-1 and TRBJ2-4, the full variable domain reads SAVISQKPSRDICQRGTSLTIQCQVDSQVTMMFWYRQQPGQSLTLIATANQGSEATYESGFVIDKFPISRPNLTFSTLTVSNMSPEDSSIYLCSAKQGSKNIQYFGAGTRLSVL.

This clonotype was picked up a small number of times. The chain combines TRBV7-9 with TRBJ2-1; D perhaps matches TRBD2 (6 bases). Trimming shortened V by 6 bases and J by 3 bases, and 15 bases separated the two germline ends. Germline assignment: CDR1 SEHNR and CDR2 FQNEAQ (reference sequence). This CDR3 has 15 amino acids. The DNA for the CDR3 is TGTGCCAGCAGTCCTGCCGGGACTCTCTACAATGAGCAGTTCTTC. Amino acid sequence: CASSPAGTLYNEQFF. Full variable domain (missing parts from reference TRBV7-9 and TRBJ2-1): DTGVSQNPRHKITKRGQNVTFRCDPISEHNRLYWYRQTLGQGPEFLTYFQNEAQLEKSRLLSDRFSAERPKGSFSTLEIQRTEQGDSAMYLCASSPAGTLYNEQFFGPGTRLTVL.